These T cell receptor beta chains were read from a single sample in a study of beta chain features in type 1 diabetes. Some clones are missing from TCRdb's copy, which holds only in-frame ones; the method was immunoSEQ multiplex PCR. The sample lists fewer than 300,000 clones; 20% were seen once. The specimen sequenced was naive CD4+ T cells from blood. All receptors come from a woman aged 40 to 50 with type 1 diabetes. The CDR3 runs from the conserved cysteine through the conserved F or W. A D gene is named only where the DNA matches it firmly. Only part of the rows carry a size: once, few, many, or a class if the clone is expanded.

TRBJ1-2	few	TRBV7-9	NA	CASSPPGTPGNYGYTF	TGTGCCAGCAGCCCGCCCGGGACTCCCGGGAACTATGGCTACACCTTC
TRBJ1-1	NA	TRBV12-5	NA	CASARPLQGNAEAFF	TGTGCTAGTGCTAGGCCACTCCAGGGGAACGCTGAAGCTTTCTTT
TRBJ1-1	NA	TRBV5-1	NA	CASTLREELGAFF	TGCGCCAGCACCCTGCGAGAGGAACTTGGAGCTTTCTTT
TRBJ1-4	few	TRBV28	NA	CASSLTQGNRGEQKLFF	TGTGCCAGCAGTCTCACCCAAGGGAATCGGGGAGAACAAAAACTGTTTTTT
TRBJ1-2	few	TRBV29-1	TRBD1	CSGSRDRLPTGFGGYTF	TGCAGCGGGTCCAGGGACAGGCTCCCTACTGGATTTGGTGGCTACACCTTC
TRBJ2-3	few	TRBV14	TRBD2	CASSQDEGLAYRTDTQYF	TGTGCCAGCAGCCAAGATGAGGGACTAGCCTACCGCACAGATACGCAGTATTTT
TRBJ2-2	few	TRBV4-3	NA	CASSLSGASNTGELFF	TGCGCCAGCAGCCTCTCAGGGGCTTCGAACACCGGGGAGCTGTTTTTT
TRBJ1-1	few	TRBV4-1	NA	CASSRPGIEAFF	TGCGCCAGCAGCCGACCGGGAATTGAAGCTTTCTTT
TRBJ2-1	few	TRBV29-1	NA	CSVGSGGDEQFF	TGCAGCGTTGGGTCGGGTGGCGATGAGCAGTTCTTC
TRBJ1-1	few	TRBV11-2	NA	CASSRKPGGDTEAFF	TGTGCCAGCAGTCGTAAGCCGGGGGGGGACACTGAAGCTTTCTTT
TRBJ2-1	few	TRBV5-4	NA	CASSLIAAYNEQFF	TGTGCCAGCAGCTTGATAGCGGCCTACAATGAGCAGTTCTTC
TRBJ1-1	NA	TRBV25-1	TRBD1	CASSGQAF	TGTGCCAGCAGCGGACAGGCTTTT
TRBJ2-5	NA	TRBV28	TRBD1	CASSPPGQQETQYF	TGTGCCAGCAGTCCGCCGGGACAGCAAGAGACCCAGTACTTC
TRBJ1-2	NA	TRBV7-2	NA	CASTVAGGGGYTF	TGTGCCAGCACCGTTGCGGGGGGCGGAGGCTACACCTTC
TRBJ2-5	few	TRBV11-2	NA	CASSLDREETQYF	TGTGCCAGCAGCTTAGACAGGGAAGAGACCCAGTACTTC
TRBJ1-5	NA	TRBV4-2	NA	CASTLTGLSNQPQHF	TGTGCCAGCACCCTAACAGGGCTGAGCAATCAGCCCCAGCATTTT
TRBJ2-7	few	TRBV6-5	NA	CASSPDRTYEQYF	TGTGCCAGCAGCCCCGACAGAACCTACGAGCAGTACTTC
TRBJ1-6	few	TRBV19	TRBD1	CASSIRQGWNSPLHF	TGTGCCAGTAGTATCCGACAGGGTTGGAATTCACCCCTCCACTTT
TRBJ2-5	NA	TRBV7-8	TRBD2	CASSLAGGRAAETQYF	TGTGCCAGCAGCTTAGCAGGCGGGAGGGCCGCGGAGACCCAGTACTTC
TRBJ2-7	few	TRBV5-1	NA	CASSSGGYEQYF	TGCGCCAGCAGTAGTGGAGGCTACGAGCAGTACTTC
TRBJ2-1	NA	TRBV5-1	TRBD2	CASSFLAGASGEQFF	TGCGCCAGCAGCTTCCTAGCGGGAGCCTCGGGGGAGCAGTTCTTC
TRBJ2-7	NA	TRBV6-6	NA	CASSYGTSYEQYF	TGTGCCAGCAGTTACGGCACCTCCTACGAGCAGTACTTC